What follows is one TCR beta chain and its context. This sample stems from a study of control samples from healthy donors and cancer patients. Generated by immunoSEQ multiplex PCR, the TCRdb table keeps only in-frame clones and is missing some. The table includes about 94,000 clones, 70% to 90% detected once. The CDR3 is made up of 14 amino acids. Germline V gives CDR1 SNHLY, CDR2 FYNNEI. V lost 10 bases, J lost 5 bases, and 8 bases stayed unmatched. The chain links TRBV2 to TRBJ2-3, with 11 bases lining up with TRBD1. What was sequenced was blood. The TCR sequence derives from a woman aged 45-65 years in good health. Written as DNA, the CDR3 is TGTGCCACCGGACAGGGGGCCCTGATAGATACGCAGTATTTT. It codes for CATGQGALIDTQYF.